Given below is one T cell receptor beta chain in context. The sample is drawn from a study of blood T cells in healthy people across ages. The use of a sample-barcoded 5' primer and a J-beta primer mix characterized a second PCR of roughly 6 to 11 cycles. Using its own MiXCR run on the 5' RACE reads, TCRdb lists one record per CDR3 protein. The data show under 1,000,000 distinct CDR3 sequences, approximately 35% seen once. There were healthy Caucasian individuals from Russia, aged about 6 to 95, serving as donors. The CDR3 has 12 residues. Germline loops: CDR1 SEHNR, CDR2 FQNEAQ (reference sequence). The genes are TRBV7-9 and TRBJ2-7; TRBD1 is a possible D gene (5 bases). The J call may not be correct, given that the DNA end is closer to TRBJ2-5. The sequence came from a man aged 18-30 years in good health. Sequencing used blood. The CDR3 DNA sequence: TGTGCCAGCAGCCGTGTGGGGCAGACCCAGTACTTC. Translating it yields CASSRVGQTQYF.